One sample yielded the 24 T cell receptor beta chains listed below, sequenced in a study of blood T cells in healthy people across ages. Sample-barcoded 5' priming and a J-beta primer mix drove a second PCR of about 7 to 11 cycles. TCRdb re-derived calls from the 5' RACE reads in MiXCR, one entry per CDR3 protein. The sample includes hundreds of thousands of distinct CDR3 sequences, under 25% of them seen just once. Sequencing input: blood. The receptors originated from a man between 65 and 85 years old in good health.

In DNA form, the CDR3 reads TGTGCCAGCAGTTACGGCCAGTCCTATGGCTACACCTTC. It translates to CASSYGQSYGYTF. The V and J genes are TRBV6-5 and TRBJ1-2; D unresolved. Germline values: CDR1 MNHEY, CDR2 SVGAGI. Trimming took 2 bases from V and 4 from J, leaving 8 bases between them. The CDR3 runs 13 residues.

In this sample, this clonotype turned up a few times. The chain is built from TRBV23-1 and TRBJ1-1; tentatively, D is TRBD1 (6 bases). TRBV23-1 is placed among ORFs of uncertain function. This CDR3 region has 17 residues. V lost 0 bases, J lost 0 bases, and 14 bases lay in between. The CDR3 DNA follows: TGCGCCAGCAGTCAATCGCCAAAGGGACACTTGAACACTGAAGCTTTCTTT. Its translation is CASSQSPKGHLNTEAFF.

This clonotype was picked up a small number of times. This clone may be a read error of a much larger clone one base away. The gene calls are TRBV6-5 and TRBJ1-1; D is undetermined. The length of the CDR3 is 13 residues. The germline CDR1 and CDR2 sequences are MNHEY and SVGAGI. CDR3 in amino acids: CASTPAMNAEAFF. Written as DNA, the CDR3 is TGTGCCAGCACCCCCGCTATGAACGCTGAAGCTTTCTTT.

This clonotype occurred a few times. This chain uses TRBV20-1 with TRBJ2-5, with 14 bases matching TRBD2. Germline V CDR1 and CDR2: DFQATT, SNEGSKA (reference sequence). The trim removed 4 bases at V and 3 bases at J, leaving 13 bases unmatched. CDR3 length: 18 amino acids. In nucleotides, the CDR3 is TGCAGTGCTAATAAACCGGGACTAGCGGGAGTTGGGGAAGAGACCCAGTACTTC. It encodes CSANKPGLAGVGEETQYF.

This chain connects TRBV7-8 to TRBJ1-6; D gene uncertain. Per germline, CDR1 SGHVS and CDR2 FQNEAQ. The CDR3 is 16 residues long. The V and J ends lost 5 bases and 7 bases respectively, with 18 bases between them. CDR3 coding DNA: TGTGCCAGCAGCGTCCGAAGGTTGACGGGGAATTCACCCCTCCACTTT. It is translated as CASSVRRLTGNSPLHF.

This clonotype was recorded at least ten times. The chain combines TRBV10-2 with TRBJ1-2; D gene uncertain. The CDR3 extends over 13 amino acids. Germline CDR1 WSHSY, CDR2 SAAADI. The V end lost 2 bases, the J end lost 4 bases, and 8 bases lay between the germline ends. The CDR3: CASSERPSYGYTF. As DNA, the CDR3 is TGCGCCAGCAGTGAGAGGCCATCCTATGGCTACACCTTC.

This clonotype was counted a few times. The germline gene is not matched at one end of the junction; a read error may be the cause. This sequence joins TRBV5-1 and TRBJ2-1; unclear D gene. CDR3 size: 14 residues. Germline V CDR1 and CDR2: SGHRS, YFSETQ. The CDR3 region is CANSLNGFVNEQFF. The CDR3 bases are TGCGCCAACAGCTTGAACGGGTTTGTCAATGAGCAGTTCTTC.

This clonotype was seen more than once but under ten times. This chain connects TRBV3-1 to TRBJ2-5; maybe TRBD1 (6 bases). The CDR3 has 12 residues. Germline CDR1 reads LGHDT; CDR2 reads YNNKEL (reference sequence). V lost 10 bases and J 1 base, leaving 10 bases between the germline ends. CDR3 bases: TGTGCCACCGCCAGGGGCCAAGAGACCCAGTACTTC. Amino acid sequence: CATARGQETQYF.

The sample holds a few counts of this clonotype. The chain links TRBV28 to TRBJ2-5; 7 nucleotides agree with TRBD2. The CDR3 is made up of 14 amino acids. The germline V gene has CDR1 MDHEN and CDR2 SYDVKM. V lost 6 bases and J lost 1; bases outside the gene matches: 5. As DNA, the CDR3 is TGTGCCAGCAGCCCCCGGGAGGCCCAAGAGACCCAGTACTTC. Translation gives CASSPREAQETQYF.

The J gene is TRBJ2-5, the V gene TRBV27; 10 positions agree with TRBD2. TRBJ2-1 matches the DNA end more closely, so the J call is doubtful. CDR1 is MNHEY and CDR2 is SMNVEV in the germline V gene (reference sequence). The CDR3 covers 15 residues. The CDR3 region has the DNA TGTGCCAGCAGTTTTTCAGCGGGAGGGAACAATGAGCAGTTCTTC. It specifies CASSFSAGGNNEQFF.

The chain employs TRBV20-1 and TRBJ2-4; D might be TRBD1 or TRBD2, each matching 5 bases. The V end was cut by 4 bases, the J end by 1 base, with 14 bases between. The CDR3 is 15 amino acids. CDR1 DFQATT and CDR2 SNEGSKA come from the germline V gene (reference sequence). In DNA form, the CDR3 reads TGCAGTGCTACTTCCGGCAGGGAGGCCAAAAACATTCAGTACTTC. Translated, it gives CSATSGREAKNIQYF.

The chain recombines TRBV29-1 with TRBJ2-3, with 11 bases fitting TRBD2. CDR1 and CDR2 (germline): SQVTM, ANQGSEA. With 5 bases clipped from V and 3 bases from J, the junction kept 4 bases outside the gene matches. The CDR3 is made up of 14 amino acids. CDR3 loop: CSVRRLAGTDTQYF. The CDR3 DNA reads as TGCAGCGTTCGCAGACTAGCGGGAACAGATACGCAGTATTTT.

The CDR3 DNA reads as TGTGCCAGCAGTCCGGACAACAAAAACATTCAGTACTTC. Translating gives CASSPDNKNIQYF. This chain connects TRBV27 to TRBJ2-4; perhaps TRBD1 as D (5 bases). The CDR3 totals 13 residues. In germline, CDR1 is MNHEY, CDR2 SMNVEV (reference sequence). The V and J ends lost 5 bases and 3 bases respectively, with 8 bases between them.

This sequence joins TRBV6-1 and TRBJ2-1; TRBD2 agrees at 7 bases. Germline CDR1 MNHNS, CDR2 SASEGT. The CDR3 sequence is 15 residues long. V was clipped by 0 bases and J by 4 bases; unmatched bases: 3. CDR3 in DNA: TGTGCCAGCAGTGAAGCGGGGACTAAATACAATGAGCAGTTCTTC. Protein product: CASSEAGTKYNEQFF.

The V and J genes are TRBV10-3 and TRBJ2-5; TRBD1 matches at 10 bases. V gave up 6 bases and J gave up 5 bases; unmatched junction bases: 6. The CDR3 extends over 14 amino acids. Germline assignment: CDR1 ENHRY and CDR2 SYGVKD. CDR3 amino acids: CAIRTGTGDETQYF. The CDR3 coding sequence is TGTGCCATCAGGACCGGGACAGGGGACGAGACCCAGTACTTC.

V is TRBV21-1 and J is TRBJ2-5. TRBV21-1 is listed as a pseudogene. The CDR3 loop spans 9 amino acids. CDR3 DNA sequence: TGTGCCAGTAGCAAAGATAGGTTCTTC. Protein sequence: CASSKDRFF.

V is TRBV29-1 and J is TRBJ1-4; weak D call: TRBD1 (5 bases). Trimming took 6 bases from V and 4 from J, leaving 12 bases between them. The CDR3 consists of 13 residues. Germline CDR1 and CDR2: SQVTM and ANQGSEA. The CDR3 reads CSVEGRYNEKLFF. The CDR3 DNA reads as TGCAGCGTCGAGGGACGGTATAATGAAAAACTGTTTTTT.

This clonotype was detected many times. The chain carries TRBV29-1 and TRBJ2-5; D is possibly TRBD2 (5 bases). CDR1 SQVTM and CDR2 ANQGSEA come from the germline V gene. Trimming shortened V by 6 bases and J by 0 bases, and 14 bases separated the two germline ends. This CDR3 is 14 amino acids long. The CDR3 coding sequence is TGCAGCGTAAACCGAGGGCTCCACCAAGAGACCCAGTACTTC. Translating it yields CSVNRGLHQETQYF.

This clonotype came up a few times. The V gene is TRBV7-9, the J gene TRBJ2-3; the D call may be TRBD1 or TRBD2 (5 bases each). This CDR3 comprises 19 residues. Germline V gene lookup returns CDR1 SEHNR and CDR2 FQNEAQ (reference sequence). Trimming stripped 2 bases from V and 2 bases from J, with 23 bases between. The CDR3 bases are TGTGCCAGCAGCTTACTACGGACCACTCGGGACGGGCCCACAGATACGCAGTATTTT. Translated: CASSLLRTTRDGPTDTQYF.

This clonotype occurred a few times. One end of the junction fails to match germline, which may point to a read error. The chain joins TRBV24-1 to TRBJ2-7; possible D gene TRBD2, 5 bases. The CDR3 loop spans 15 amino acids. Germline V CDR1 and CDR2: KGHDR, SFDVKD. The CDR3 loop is CATSGLISARLEQYF. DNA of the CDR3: TGTGCCACCAGTGGTTTGATTAGCGCGAGGCTCGAGCAGTACTTC.

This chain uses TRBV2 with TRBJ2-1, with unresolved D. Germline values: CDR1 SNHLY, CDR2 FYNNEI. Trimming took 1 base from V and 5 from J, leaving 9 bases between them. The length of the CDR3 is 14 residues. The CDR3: CASSEVGFDNEQFF. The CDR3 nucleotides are TGTGCCAGCAGTGAAGTCGGGTTTGACAATGAGCAGTTCTTC.

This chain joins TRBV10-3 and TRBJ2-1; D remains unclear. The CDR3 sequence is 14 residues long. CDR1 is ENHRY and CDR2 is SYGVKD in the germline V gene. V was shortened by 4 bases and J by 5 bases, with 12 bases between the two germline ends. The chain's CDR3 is CAISVAGIHNEQFF. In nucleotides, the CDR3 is TGTGCCATCAGTGTTGCAGGAATTCACAATGAGCAGTTCTTC.

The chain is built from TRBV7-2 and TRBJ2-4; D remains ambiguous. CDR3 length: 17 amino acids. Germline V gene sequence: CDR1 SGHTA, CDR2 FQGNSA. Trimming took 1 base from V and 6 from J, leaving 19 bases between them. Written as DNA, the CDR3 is TGTGCCAGCAGCTTAGACCTAGTAGCCGTAACTGGAAACATTCAGTACTTC. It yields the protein CASSLDLVAVTGNIQYF.

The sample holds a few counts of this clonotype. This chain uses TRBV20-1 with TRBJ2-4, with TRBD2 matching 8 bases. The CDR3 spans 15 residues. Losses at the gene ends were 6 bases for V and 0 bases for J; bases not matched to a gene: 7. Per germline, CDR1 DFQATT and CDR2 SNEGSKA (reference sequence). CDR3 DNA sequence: TGCAGTGCCCCTACTAGCGGACTAGCCAAAAACATTCAGTACTTC. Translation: CSAPTSGLAKNIQYF.